A selection of T cell receptor beta chains follows, all from one sample in a study of cytomegalovirus exposure and HLA in healthy donors. The repertoire was sequenced with immunoSEQ multiplex PCR; TCRdb's copy has only in-frame clones and lacks some. This table holds about 110,000 clones, 90% to 97% found once. Sequenced: PBMCs. These receptors originate from a woman between 18 and 29 years old in good health and CMV-seronegative. Each CDR3 is given with its conserved first and last residue.

V gene: TRBV28; J gene: TRBJ2-7; CDR3 protein: CASTRGGPYEQYF
V gene: TRBV7-9; J gene: TRBJ2-3; CDR3 protein: CASSPLALAANTQYF
V gene: TRBV29-1; J gene: TRBJ1-1; CDR3 protein: CSVEVQGAFEAFF
V gene: TRBV30; J gene: TRBJ1-4; CDR3 protein: CAWSVWKSRGGSEKLFF
V gene: TRBV7-9; J gene: TRBJ1-1; CDR3 protein: CASSLVDRGRTEAFF
V gene: TRBV7-6; J gene: TRBJ1-1; CDR3 protein: CASSRTGGRGEAFF
V gene: TRBV6-1; J gene: TRBJ2-1; CDR3 protein: CASSILAGRYNEQFF
V gene: TRBV27; J gene: TRBJ2-2; CDR3 protein: CASSLGQNTGELFF
V gene: TRBV4-3; J gene: TRBJ1-2; CDR3 protein: CASSHQQGTNYGYTF
V gene: TRBV14; J gene: TRBJ2-4; CDR3 protein: CASSQDRVVGSLAKNIQYF
V gene: TRBV4-1; J gene: TRBJ1-5; CDR3 protein: CASSQAGGGNQPQHF
V gene: TRBV2; J gene: TRBJ2-4; CDR3 protein: CASSEVRGKGQNIQYF